This T cell receptor beta chain was profiled in a study of regulatory T cells in long-lasting Graves disease. Building of the TCR beta libraries involved iRepertoire HTBI primers and Arm-PCR of CDR3 regions. TCRdb re-derived calls from the multiplex PCR reads in MiXCR, one entry per CDR3 protein. The repertoire has more than 650,000 distinct CDR3 sequences, 25% to 35% of them found once; the top ten carry about 42%. This clonotype was recorded a few times. The time point: persistent/refractory GD, antithyroid drugs over 5 years with positive TRAb. PBMC RNA was the source of the TCR library. The sample was peripheral blood mononuclear cells (PBMCs), taken when the disease was refractory, from a patient treated with antithyroid drugs. This receptor was identified in a female donor with Graves disease.

CDR3: CASSYSRGREAGYTF. In DNA form, the CDR3 reads TGTGCCAGCAGTTACTCGAGGGGCAGGGAGGCGGGCTACACCTTC. The rearrangement uses TRBV6-2 or TRBV6-3 and TRBJ1-2, with TRBD1 as a possible D gene (5 bases). Germline assignment: CDR1 MNHEY and CDR2 SVGEGT. The CDR3 extends over 15 amino acids. Deletions cut 0 bases from V and 8 bases from J, with 16 bases between.